This T cell receptor beta chain was identified in a study of HIV-infected patients and healthy controls. Roughly three months, about 14 weeks, into antiretroviral therapy, follow-up blood was collected. No cell fractionation was done, so the repertoire covers all unsorted peripheral blood T cells. Germline V gene lookup returns CDR1 SGHNT and CDR2 YYREEE (reference sequence). The CDR3 is 13 residues long. The ends were cut back, 6 bases at V and 0 bases at J, with 8 bases in the middle. Alpha and beta constant-region primers primed reverse transcription of around 550 ng RNA. Using multiplexing indices, alpha and beta chain libraries were generated apart by chain-specific third strand synthesis. TCRdb re-analysed the 5' RACE reads in MiXCR, keeping a single row per CDR3 protein. The sample includes about 5,500 distinct CDR3 sequences, approximately 9% of them seen just once.

The chain has TRBV5-4 and TRBJ2-3, with D perhaps matching TRBD1 (6 bases). This TCR was sampled from an adult with HIV infection. Sequencing used blood, obtained during antiretroviral therapy. The CDR3 loop reads CASNDRSTDTQYF. The CDR3 DNA reads as TGTGCCAGCAATGACAGGAGCACAGATACGCAGTATTTT.